This T cell receptor (beta chain) was obtained from a study of lymphopenia after photon versus proton radiotherapy. Clones were read by immunoSEQ multiplex PCR, and TCRdb kept only the in-frame ones, dropping some. Of more than 45,000 clones in the sample, 65% to 85% were seen once. Study conclusions and caveats: A bigger post-nadir fall in TCR diversity correlated inversely with survival time in deceased patients. Oligoclonal CD8+ Temra expansion after nadir drove photon patients' diversity drop. Proton therapy kept repertoires fairly stable, unlike photons, which gained effector/memory cells. Survival link was tested only in deceased patients; proton benefit remains a possibility.

This clone has just one count. Its antigen is undetermined. The CDR3 has 17 amino acids. The ends lost 4 bases at V and 0 bases at J; junction bases unmatched: 7. Germline values: CDR1 SGHAT, CDR2 FQNNGV. The V call is TRBV11-2, the J call TRBJ2-4; TRBD1 aligns across 9 bases. The clonotype was recovered from a man aged 55-75 years with pancreatic cancer. The sample here was peripheral blood, taken from a patient treated with proton-based radiotherapy. The CDR3 here is CASSSHTGGAAKNIQYF. The CDR3 region has the DNA TGTGCCAGCAGCTCGCACACAGGGGGCGCAGCCAAAAACATTCAGTACTTC.